The rows below give T cell receptor beta chains drawn from one sample of a study of blood T cell repertoires in COVID-19. The data were produced by immunoSEQ multiplex PCR, yet TCRdb's version contains in-frame clones alone and is incomplete. The profile covers more than 200,000 clones, with 80% to 90% appearing a single time and roughly a tenth taken by the ten largest. Sequencing used peripheral blood. These receptors came from a woman over 75 with COVID-19, enrolled during active disease. CDR3s include the opening cysteine and the closing phenylalanine or tryptophan. Each record gives: clone size, D gene, V gene, J gene, CDR3 protein, CDR3 DNA. D genes are given only for firm matches. Clone sizes are given selectively: once, few, many, or a class where the clone is expanded.

clone_size: -; d_call: TRBD1; v_call: TRBV5-5; j_call: TRBJ1-1; cdr3_aa: CASSLRPGQGDIAFF; cdr3_nt: TGTGCCAGCAGCTTGAGACCGGGACAGGGGGATATAGCTTTCTTT
clone_size: -; d_call: -; v_call: TRBV3-1/TRBV3-2; j_call: TRBJ1-5; cdr3_aa: CASSQNNPSGNQPQHF; cdr3_nt: TGTGCCAGCAGCCAAAATAACCCGAGTGGCAATCAGCCCCAGCATTTT
clone_size: -; d_call: -; v_call: TRBV28; j_call: TRBJ2-5; cdr3_aa: CASSLSAARETQYF; cdr3_nt: TGTGCCAGCAGTTTATCAGCTGCCAGGGAGACCCAGTACTTC
clone_size: -; d_call: TRBD1; v_call: TRBV5-1; j_call: TRBJ2-1; cdr3_aa: CASSLTGDYNEQFF; cdr3_nt: TGCGCCAGCAGCTTGACAGGGGACTACAATGAGCAGTTCTTC
clone_size: -; d_call: TRBD1; v_call: TRBV14; j_call: TRBJ2-4; cdr3_aa: CASSQAEDRFSIQYF; cdr3_nt: TGTGCCAGCAGCCAAGCGGAGGACAGGTTTAGCATTCAGTACTTC
clone_size: -; d_call: -; v_call: TRBV24-1; j_call: TRBJ1-5; cdr3_aa: CATSDEQRSNQPQHF; cdr3_nt: TGTGCCACCAGTGATGAACAGAGAAGCAATCAGCCCCAGCATTTT
clone_size: -; d_call: TRBD1; v_call: TRBV18; j_call: TRBJ2-1; cdr3_aa: CASSLRQGGMGEQFF; cdr3_nt: TGTGCCAGCTCACTCAGACAGGGGGGTATGGGTGAGCAGTTCTTC
clone_size: -; d_call: TRBD1; v_call: TRBV9; j_call: TRBJ1-2; cdr3_aa: CASSVGTGDPGYTF; cdr3_nt: TGTGCCAGCAGCGTCGGGACAGGGGACCCTGGCTACACCTTC
clone_size: -; d_call: -; v_call: TRBV10-3; j_call: TRBJ1-4; cdr3_aa: CAISEGSVRNEKLFF; cdr3_nt: TGTGCCATCAGCGAGGGGTCCGTCAGGAATGAAAAACTGTTTTTT
clone_size: -; d_call: TRBD1; v_call: TRBV15; j_call: TRBJ1-5; cdr3_aa: CATSRDIYQDRANQPQHF; cdr3_nt: TGTGCCACCAGCAGAGATATATACCAAGACAGGGCGAATCAGCCCCAGCATTTT
clone_size: -; d_call: -; v_call: TRBV7-9; j_call: TRBJ2-7; cdr3_aa: CASSSRGLGEQYF; cdr3_nt: TGTGCCAGCAGCTCGCGGGGGCTAGGAGAGCAGTACTTC
clone_size: -; d_call: -; v_call: TRBV6-2/TRBV6-3; j_call: TRBJ1-1; cdr3_aa: CASSYTRTVTEAFF; cdr3_nt: TGTGCCAGCAGTTACACAAGGACAGTCACTGAAGCTTTCTTT
clone_size: few; d_call: -; v_call: TRBV5-4; j_call: TRBJ1-2; cdr3_aa: CASSAPGQHYGYTF; cdr3_nt: TGTGCCAGCAGCGCCCCTGGGCAGCACTATGGCTACACCTTC
clone_size: -; d_call: -; v_call: TRBV9; j_call: TRBJ1-6; cdr3_aa: CASSALAGSPLHF; cdr3_nt: TGTGCCAGCAGCGCCTTGGCAGGATCACCCCTCCACTTT
clone_size: -; d_call: -; v_call: TRBV20-1; j_call: TRBJ2-7; cdr3_aa: CGAGTSYEQYF; cdr3_nt: TGCGGAGCCGGGACAAGCTACGAGCAGTACTTC
clone_size: -; d_call: -; v_call: TRBV3-1/TRBV3-2; j_call: TRBJ1-6; cdr3_aa: CASSQARQINSPLHF; cdr3_nt: TGTGCCAGCAGCCAAGCGCGGCAAATTAATTCACCCCTCCACTTT
clone_size: -; d_call: -; v_call: TRBV7-9; j_call: TRBJ1-6; cdr3_aa: CASHRGDRDNSPLHF; cdr3_nt: TGTGCCAGCCACCGCGGGGACCGCGATAATTCACCCCTCCACTTT
clone_size: -; d_call: TRBD2; v_call: TRBV6-6; j_call: TRBJ2-2; cdr3_aa: CASLPGGGELFF; cdr3_nt: TGTGCCAGCCTACCGGGGGGCGGGGAGCTGTTTTTT
clone_size: -; d_call: -; v_call: TRBV6-1; j_call: TRBJ1-2; cdr3_aa: CASSERGGGQNYGYTF; cdr3_nt: TGTGCCAGCAGTGAAAGGGGGGGCGGACAGAACTATGGCTACACCTTC
clone_size: -; d_call: TRBD1; v_call: TRBV4-1; j_call: TRBJ2-4; cdr3_aa: CASSQVQLPGQGVKIQYF; cdr3_nt: TGCGCCAGCAGCCAAGTTCAATTACCGGGACAGGGTGTGAAAATTCAGTATTTC
clone_size: -; d_call: -; v_call: TRBV7-2; j_call: TRBJ2-3; cdr3_aa: CASSLGGQKGTDTQYF; cdr3_nt: TGTGCCAGCAGCTTAGGGGGCCAAAAGGGCACAGATACGCAGTATTTT
clone_size: -; d_call: -; v_call: TRBV9; j_call: TRBJ2-3; cdr3_aa: CASSVLPSSTDTQYF; cdr3_nt: TGTGCCAGCAGCGTACTCCCCTCTAGCACAGATACGCAGTATTTT
clone_size: -; d_call: TRBD1; v_call: TRBV6-2/TRBV6-3; j_call: TRBJ2-6; cdr3_aa: CASSYRGQGAPGANVLTF; cdr3_nt: TGTGCCAGCAGTTACCGGGGACAGGGGGCGCCAGGGGCCAACGTCCTGACTTTC
clone_size: -; d_call: TRBD1; v_call: TRBV2; j_call: TRBJ2-1; cdr3_aa: CAGTGQGLSDEQFF; cdr3_nt: TGTGCCGGAACTGGACAGGGTCTTTCCGATGAGCAGTTCTTC